The subject of this entry is one T cell receptor (beta chain). This clone was found a few times. This clone's antigen is unknown. The sample holds no much larger clone one base away, and base qualities are not on file. The collaborating institutions used their own protocols to collect whole blood in K2EDTA tubes. Collaborator samples were shipped for TCRbeta analysis as frozen whole blood, isolated PBMCs, or DNA extracted from either sample type. The data were taken from a study of blood T cell repertoires in COVID-19 (TCRdb year 2020). As for the study more broadly: Collaborator samples came from the United States, Italy and Spain and covered acute and convalescent phases of COVID-19. The prospective study material was composed of cDNA or gDNA derived from T cells, B-cell-depleted T cells, or PBMCs. The dataset comprised deeply sampled blood TCRbeta repertoires from subjects exposed to, actively infected with, or recovered from COVID-19. The repertoires were released in a freely available public database meant as a resource for research on the immune response to SARS-CoV-2. The samples were drawn from the first 160 participants of the ongoing ImmuneRACE study and from 1,200 or so subjects provided by 6 global collaborators. The sample metadata nearly always contained a de-identified subject ID, COVID-19 status, age in years and sex. Where available, HLA class I and class II types were obtained from metadata supplied by the sample provider rather than from assay-based typing. Results the study describes overall, beyond this receptor: The amount of clinical and demographic metadata varied by source and participant and was provided uncurated.

The junction shows trimming of 5 bases on V and 5 bases on J, and the gene matches do not reach 6 bases of it. Reading from cysteine to phenylalanine, the CDR3 counts 14 amino acids. Solely the CDR3 DNA is kept, with 42 bases framed from the first base. As encoded in the germline V gene, CDR1 is SNHLY while CDR2 is FYNNEI. TCRbeta CDR3 regions were amplified from genomic DNA by means of the immunoSEQ Assay, a bias-controlled multiplex PCR. The authors' analysis ran thus. Nucleated cell counts per sample were estimated from amplification of reference gene primers within the assay. To quantify the absolute abundance of each unique TCRbeta CDR3 rearrangement, sequence reads were collapsed and filtered. For each sample, productive Simpson clonality was calculated as the square root of Simpson's diversity index across productive rearrangements. Here the immuneACCESS table is served through TCRdb, limited to in-frame sequences with V and J called. Missing clones are a known gap in these copies; in checked studies unresolved V genes cover under half, and the rest lacks a known reason. V and J calls and clone size are given by that table; D and trimming were obtained from the DNA. This sample holds some 99,000 clones; about 87% were observed only once. The ten largest make up roughly 7% of the sample.

Specimen: peripheral blood. The V and J genes are TRBV2 and TRBJ2-5, with TRBD1 identical over 9 junction bases. The receptor was derived from a woman aged 50 to 60 with acute or convalescent COVID-19. The DNA is as follows: TGTGCCAGCAGTTGGGACAGGGCAGGGGAGACCCAGTACTTC. Translated, it reads CASSWDRAGETQYF.